These 7 T cell receptor beta chains were sequenced from one sample in a study of STAT5B mutations in CD4+ large granular lymphocyte leukemia (dated by TCRdb to between 2021 and 2024). To prepare the library, the immunoSEQ multiplex PCR assay was applied. TCRdb limited this immuneACCESS table to in-frame rearrangements with V and J called. A share of clones is missing; checked studies link under half to unresolved V genes, and the rest is unexplained. In this sample the table shows tens of thousands of clones, about two thirds of which occur a single time. 1% to 1.2% of the sample belongs to the ten largest clones. The sequencing sample was made of CD4+ T cells from blood buffy coats. All receptors come from a human donor in good health.

This clone was observed once. The V and J genes are TRBV5-6 and TRBJ2-3, with 7 bases that match TRBD1. CDR1 is SGHDT, CDR2 YYEEEE, per germline. The CDR3 runs to 17 residues. J lost 2 bases, V lost 5 bases, and 14 bases had no gene match. For the CDR3, the DNA is TGTGCCAGCAGAGTAACCCACAGGGGACCCCTCACAGATACGCAGTATTTT. The encoded protein is CASRVTHRGPLTDTQYF.

This clone was seen a single time. The CDR3 loop is CASRGAGGENIQYF. The DNA for the CDR3 is TGTGCCAGCAGGGGTGCGGGCGGGGAAAACATTCAGTACTTC. V gene TRBV11-2 combines with J gene TRBJ2-4, with a possible D match to TRBD2 (6 bases). CDR3 size: 14 residues. The V gene's germline CDR1 is SGHAT and CDR2 FQNNGV. Deletions cut 6 bases from V and 5 bases from J, with 14 bases between. Drawing the rest from reference TRBV11-2 and TRBJ2-4, the complete variable domain is EAGVAQSPRYKIIEKRQSVAFWCNPISGHATLYWYQQILGQGPKLLIQFQNNGVVDDSQLPKDRFSAERLKGVDSTLKIQPAKLEDSAVYLCASRGAGGENIQYFGAGTRLSVL.

The chain uses TRBV10-3 and TRBJ2-3, with D unresolved. Between the trimmed V and J ends, which lost 3 bases and 4 bases, there was a span of 17 bases. Germline V gene sequence: CDR1 ENHRY, CDR2 SYGVKD. This CDR3 spans 16 amino acids. The CDR3 coding sequence is TGTGCCATCAGTGAATTGTCCCCGGCGAGCCCAGATACGCAGTATTTT. Amino acid sequence: CAISELSPASPDTQYF.

This clone was counted only a few times. The chain links TRBV29-1 to TRBJ1-1, with D unresolved. Trimming took 3 bases from V and 2 from J, leaving 10 bases between them. There are 13 residues in the CDR3. Germline assignment: CDR1 SQVTM and CDR2 ANQGSEA. The CDR3 loop is CSVERVGNTEAFF. CDR3 bases: TGCAGCGTTGAGAGGGTCGGTAACACTGAAGCTTTCTTT.

DNA of the CDR3: TGTGCCAGCAGGGCTCTCCGGTCTGGCGGGGAGCTGTTTTTT. Amino acids: CASRALRSGGELFF. The chain links TRBV2 to TRBJ2-2; D unresolved. The germline V and J ends were trimmed by 6 bases and 7 bases, with 15 bases remaining between them. Germline V gene sequence: CDR1 SNHLY, CDR2 FYNNEI. The CDR3 contains 14 residues.

The V and J genes are TRBV23-1 and TRBJ1-1; 7 nucleotides align to TRBD1. TRBV23-1 is designated an ORF whose function remains uncertain. This CDR3 region has 15 residues. The junction had 6 bases not matched to a gene; V was cut back by 0 bases and J by 5 bases. Here the CDR3 reads CASSQSLTGRTEAFF. CDR3 DNA sequence: TGCGCCAGCAGTCAATCGCTGACAGGGAGGACTGAAGCTTTCTTT.

The rearrangement joins TRBV11-3 to TRBJ2-1, with 7 positions matching TRBD2. In germline, CDR1 is SGHNT, CDR2 YENEEA. The trim removed 7 bases at V and 0 bases at J, leaving 6 bases unmatched. The CDR3 is made up of 15 amino acids. The CDR3 DNA reads as TGTGCCAGCACCAAACTAGCGAACTCCTACAATGAGCAGTTCTTC. Amino acids: CASTKLANSYNEQFF.